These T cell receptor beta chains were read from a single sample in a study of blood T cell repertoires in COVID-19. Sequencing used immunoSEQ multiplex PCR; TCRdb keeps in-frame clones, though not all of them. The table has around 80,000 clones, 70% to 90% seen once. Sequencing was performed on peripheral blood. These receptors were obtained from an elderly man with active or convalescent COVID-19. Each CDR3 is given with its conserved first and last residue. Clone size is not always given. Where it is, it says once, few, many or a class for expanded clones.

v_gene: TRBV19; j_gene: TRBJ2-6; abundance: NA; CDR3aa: CASTRMSGANVLTF
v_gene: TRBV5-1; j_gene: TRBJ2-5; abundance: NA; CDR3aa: CASSLGQGAGETQYF
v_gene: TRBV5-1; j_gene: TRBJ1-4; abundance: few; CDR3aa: CASSESTGEKLFF
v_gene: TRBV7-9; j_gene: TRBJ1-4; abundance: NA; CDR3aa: CASSFGGNEKLFF
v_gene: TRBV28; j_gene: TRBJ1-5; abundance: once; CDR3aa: CASSLGGSNQPQHF
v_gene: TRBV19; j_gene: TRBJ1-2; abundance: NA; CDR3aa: CASSISGADGYTF
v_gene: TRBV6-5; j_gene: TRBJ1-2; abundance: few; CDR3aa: CASKRTGGEGYTF
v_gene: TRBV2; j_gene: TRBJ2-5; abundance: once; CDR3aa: CASSGGQGVETQYF
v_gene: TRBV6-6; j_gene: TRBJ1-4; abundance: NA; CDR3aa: CASSYREYEKLFF
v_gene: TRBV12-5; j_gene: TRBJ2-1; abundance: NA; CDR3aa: CASGLVLRRGYGGFF
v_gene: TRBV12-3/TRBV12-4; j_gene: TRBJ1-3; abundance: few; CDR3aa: CASTGQSGNTIYF
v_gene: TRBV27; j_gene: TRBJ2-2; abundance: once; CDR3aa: CASSRRGLDTGELFF
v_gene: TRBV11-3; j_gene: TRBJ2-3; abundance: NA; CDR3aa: CASSSPEGGQDTQYF
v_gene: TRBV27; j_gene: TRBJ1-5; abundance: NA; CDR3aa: CASSSGQMGQPQHF
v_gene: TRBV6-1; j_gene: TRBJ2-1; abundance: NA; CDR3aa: CASSERRQKNEQFF
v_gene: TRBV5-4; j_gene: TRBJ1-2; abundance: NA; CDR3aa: CASSLDGRYTF
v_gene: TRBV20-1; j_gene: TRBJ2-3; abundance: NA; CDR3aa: CSASFGGAPDTQYF
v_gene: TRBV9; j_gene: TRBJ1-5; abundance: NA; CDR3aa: CASSVDSFSNQPQHF
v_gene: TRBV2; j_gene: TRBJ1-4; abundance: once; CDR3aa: CAGAVGSQEKLFF
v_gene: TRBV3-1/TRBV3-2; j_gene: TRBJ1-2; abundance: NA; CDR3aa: CASSRQGPNYGYTF
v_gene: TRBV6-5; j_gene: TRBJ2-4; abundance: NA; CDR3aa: CASTPMGRGNIQYF
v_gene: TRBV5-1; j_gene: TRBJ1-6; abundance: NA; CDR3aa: CASRRSYNSPLHF